This T cell receptor (beta chain) was captured in a study of long-term antiretroviral therapy in people with HIV. The CDR3 extends over 12 amino acids. Germline CDR1 and CDR2: SGHAT and FQNNGV. V gave up 5 bases and J gave up 5 bases, with 8 bases separating them. About this clone itself: Its matching antigen is unknown.

Investigators performed immunoSEQ version v3.0 at survey level. The sequencing target was 40,000-50,000 T-cell genomes per sample. Method: immunoSEQ multiplex PCR; TCRdb's copy keeps in-frame clones and lacks some. The sample records some 40,000 clones, about 95% being singletons. Whole-study results and caveats: Adherence to ART, viral resistance and therapy changes lacked any data. Repertoires with HIV possessed tighter CDR3 length spans than those of controls. Post-ART samples showed increased diversity that remained below transplant donor control levels.

J is TRBJ2-3 and V is TRBV11-2; D uncertain. This clonotype originated in a man between 25 and 39 years old with HIV. The sequencing used unsorted PBMCs, collected 9 to 9.5 years after starting antiretroviral therapy. CDR3 protein: CASSQDGDTQYF. The CDR3 DNA sequence: TGTGCCAGCAGCCAAGACGGAGATACGCAGTATTTT.